This record looks at one T cell receptor (beta chain) sequence and its context. The clone's antigen remains unknown. Within one base of it there is no much larger clone, and no base qualities were kept. CDR1 and CDR2, looked up from the germline V gene (reference sequence), are SGHKS and YYEKEE. V is reduced by 4 bases and J by 6 bases, leaving a spacing of 8 bases between them. From its cysteine to its phenylalanine, the CDR3 spans 11 amino acids. Only the CDR3 region is kept as DNA, spanning 33 bases read in frame from base 1. The CDR3 regions of human TCRbeta chains were subjected to immunosequencing. From the authors' description of their analysis: TCRs in the repertoires were compared against a reference library of SARS-CoV-2-specific TCRs that had been generated with the MIRA antigen-specificity platform. Breadth was defined as the fraction of unique TCRs that were SARS-CoV-2-associated, and depth was defined as the fraction of total T cells that were SARS-CoV-2-associated. Using the MIRA data, each spike-specific TCR was mapped to the spike region that the TCR reacts to and placed in a CD4 or CD8 class. Log10-transformed breadth and depth values were compared by one-way ANOVA with Sidak's multiple comparisons tests. TCRdb stores this immuneACCESS table with in-frame sequences only. Part of the clones is absent; in the studies checked, under half of the shortfall reflects unresolved V genes, and no reason is known for the rest. D and trimming come from the DNA, and the V and J calls and clone size come from that table. The sample has about 140,000 clones on record, approximately 90% of them singletons. Of the sample, 3.5% to 4.5% falls within the top ten clones.

This specimen belongs to a study of T cell responses to AZD1222 COVID-19 vaccine (dated by TCRdb to the early 2020s). Regarding the study in general: AZD1222 recipients given second doses at about 4 weeks or at about 12 weeks were pooled, since spike-specific TCR depth and breadth were not found to differ between the two schedules. Trial participants were enrolled by age into 18-55, 56-69 and 70-plus year subgroups, with around 150, 28 and 57 TCR-sequenced participants respectively. A total of about 230 trial participants underwent TCR sequencing, of whom nearly 210 received two doses of AZD1222 and around 25 received two doses of the MenACWY control vaccine.

What the study reported, not specific to this receptor: Because no day 14 peak-response samples were available, repertoires were characterized only after the peak T cell response. Participants were mostly white British and included more females than males, and it was suggested by the authors that clonal diversity may have been underestimated. Conclusions about previously exposed vaccinees were limited because only six AZD1222 recipients were SARS-CoV-2 seropositive at baseline. After two AZD1222 doses, both the breadth and the depth of spike-specific TCRs were significantly higher than at day 0 and than in MenACWY recipients. The vaccine-associated CD4 TCRs covered the entire spike protein, and the dominant responses fell in regions 160-218 and 743-854. The 56-69-year group was small, and its depth increase did not reach significance, likely because of low power. Nearly half of unique spike-specific TCRs reportedly recognized epitopes outside regions mutated in the B.1.351 and B.1.1.7 variants.

Read against the paper, the sample's time point label means: baseline before first vaccination. Samples from vaccinated people were obtained from the UK trials COV001 and COV002, which included a single-blind randomized controlled phase 2/3 trial of AZD1222 (ChAdOx1 nCoV-19) in healthy adults. For TCRbeta chain sequencing, PBMC samples were collected from trial participants at day 0 and at day 28 after the second dose. The rearranged segments are TRBV5-5 and TRBJ2-7; perhaps TRBD1 is the D gene, with 6 bases matching. This TCR came from an adult in good health. The specimen comprised peripheral blood, sampled on day 0 of AZD1222 vaccination. The CDR3 corresponds to CASSPQGEQYF. At the DNA level, the sequence is TGTGCCAGCAGCCCACAGGGCGAGCAGTACTTC.